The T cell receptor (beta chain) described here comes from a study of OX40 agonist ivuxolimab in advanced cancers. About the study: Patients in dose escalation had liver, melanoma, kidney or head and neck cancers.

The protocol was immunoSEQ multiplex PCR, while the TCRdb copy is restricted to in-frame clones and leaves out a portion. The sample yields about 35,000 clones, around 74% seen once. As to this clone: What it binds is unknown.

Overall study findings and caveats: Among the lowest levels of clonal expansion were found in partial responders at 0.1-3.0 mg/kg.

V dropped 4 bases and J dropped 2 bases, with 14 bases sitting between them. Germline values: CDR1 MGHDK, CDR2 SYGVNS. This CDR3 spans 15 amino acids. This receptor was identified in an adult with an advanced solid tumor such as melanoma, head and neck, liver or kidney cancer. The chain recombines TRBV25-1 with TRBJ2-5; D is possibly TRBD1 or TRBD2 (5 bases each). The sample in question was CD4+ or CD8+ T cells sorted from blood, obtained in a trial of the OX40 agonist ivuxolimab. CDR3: CASSASGPTQETQYF. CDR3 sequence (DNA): TGTGCCAGCAGTGCTTCGGGACCGACTCAAGAGACCCAGTACTTC.